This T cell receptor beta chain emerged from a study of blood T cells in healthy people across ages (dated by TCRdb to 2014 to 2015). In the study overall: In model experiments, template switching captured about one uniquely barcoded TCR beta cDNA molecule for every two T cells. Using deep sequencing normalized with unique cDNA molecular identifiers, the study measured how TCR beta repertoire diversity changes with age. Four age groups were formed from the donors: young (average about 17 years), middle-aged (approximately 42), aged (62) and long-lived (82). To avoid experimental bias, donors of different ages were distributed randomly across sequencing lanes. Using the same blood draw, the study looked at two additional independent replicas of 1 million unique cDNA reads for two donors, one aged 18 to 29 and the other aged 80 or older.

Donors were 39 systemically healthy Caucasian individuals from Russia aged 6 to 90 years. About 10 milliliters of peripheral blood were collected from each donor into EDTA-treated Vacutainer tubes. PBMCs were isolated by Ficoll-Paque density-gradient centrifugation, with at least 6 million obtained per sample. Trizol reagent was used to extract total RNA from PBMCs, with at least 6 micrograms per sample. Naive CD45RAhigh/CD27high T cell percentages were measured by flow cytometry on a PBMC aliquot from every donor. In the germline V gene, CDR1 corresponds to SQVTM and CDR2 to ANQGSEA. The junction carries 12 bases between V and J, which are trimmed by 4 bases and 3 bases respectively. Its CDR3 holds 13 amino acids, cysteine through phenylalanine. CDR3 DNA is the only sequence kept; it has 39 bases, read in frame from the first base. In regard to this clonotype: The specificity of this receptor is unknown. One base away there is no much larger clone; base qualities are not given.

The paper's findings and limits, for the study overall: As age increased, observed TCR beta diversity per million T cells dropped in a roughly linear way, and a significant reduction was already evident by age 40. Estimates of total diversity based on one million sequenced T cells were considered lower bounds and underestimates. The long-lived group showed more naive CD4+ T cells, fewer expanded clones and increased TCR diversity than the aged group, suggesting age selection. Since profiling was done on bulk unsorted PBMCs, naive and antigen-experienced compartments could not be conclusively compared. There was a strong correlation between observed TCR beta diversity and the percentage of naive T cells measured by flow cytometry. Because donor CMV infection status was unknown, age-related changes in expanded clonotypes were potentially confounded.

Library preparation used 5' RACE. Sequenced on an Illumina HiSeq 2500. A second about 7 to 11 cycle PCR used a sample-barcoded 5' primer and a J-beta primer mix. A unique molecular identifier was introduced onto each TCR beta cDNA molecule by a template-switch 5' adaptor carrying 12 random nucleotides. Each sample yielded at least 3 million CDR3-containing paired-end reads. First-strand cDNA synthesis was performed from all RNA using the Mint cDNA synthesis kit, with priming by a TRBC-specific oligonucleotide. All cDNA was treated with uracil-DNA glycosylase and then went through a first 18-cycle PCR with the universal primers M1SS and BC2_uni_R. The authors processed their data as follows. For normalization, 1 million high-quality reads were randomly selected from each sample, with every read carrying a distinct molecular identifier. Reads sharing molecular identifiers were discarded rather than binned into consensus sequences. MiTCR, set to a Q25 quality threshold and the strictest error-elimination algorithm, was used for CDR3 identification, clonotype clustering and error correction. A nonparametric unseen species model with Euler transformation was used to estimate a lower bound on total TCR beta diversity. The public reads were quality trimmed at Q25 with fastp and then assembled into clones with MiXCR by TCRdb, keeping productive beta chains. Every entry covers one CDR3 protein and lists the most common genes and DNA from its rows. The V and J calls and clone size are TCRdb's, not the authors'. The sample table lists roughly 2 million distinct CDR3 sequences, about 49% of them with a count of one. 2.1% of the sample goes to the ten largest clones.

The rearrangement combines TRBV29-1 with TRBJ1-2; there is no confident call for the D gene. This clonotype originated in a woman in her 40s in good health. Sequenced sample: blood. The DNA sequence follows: TGCAGCGTTGTGTCCGGGATCTACTATGGCTACACCTTC. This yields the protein CSVVSGIYYGYTF.